These T cell receptor beta chains were read from a single sample in a study of Ad26.COV2.S vaccination and SARS-CoV-2 variants. Assay used: immunoSEQ multiplex PCR; TCRdb lists only in-frame clones, some missing. The sample shows a few hundred thousand clones, approximately 90% of them seen only once. This sample comprised peripheral blood, obtained in a trial of Ad26.COV2.S vaccine versus placebo. The source of these receptors is a person between 18 and 59 years old who received the Ad26.COV2.S COVID-19 vaccine or a placebo. Both conserved end residues are part of each CDR3. Each record gives: clone size, V gene, J gene, D gene, CDR3 DNA, CDR3 protein. A D gene is named only where the DNA matches it firmly. Rows may omit the clone size; those that give it use once, few, many or a size class.

clone_size: -; v_call: TRBV6-5; j_call: TRBJ1-1; d_call: -; cdr3_nt: TGTGCCAGCAGTTCTAAAGTAAACACTGAAGCTTTCTTT; cdr3_aa: CASSSKVNTEAFF
clone_size: -; v_call: TRBV6-1; j_call: TRBJ1-5; d_call: -; cdr3_nt: TGTGCCAGCAGTGAAGCCTCAGGTCCTCGGGGGCCCCAGCATTTT; cdr3_aa: CASSEASGPRGPQHF
clone_size: -; v_call: TRBV7-2; j_call: TRBJ2-1; d_call: TRBD2; cdr3_nt: TGTGCCAGCAGTTTCTGGCGGGGGGTTGACAATGAGCAGTTCTTC; cdr3_aa: CASSFWRGVDNEQFF
clone_size: -; v_call: TRBV15; j_call: TRBJ2-5; d_call: -; cdr3_nt: TGTGCCACCAGCAGAGCCGGGACTCAGACGGAGACCCAGTACTTC; cdr3_aa: CATSRAGTQTETQYF
clone_size: -; v_call: TRBV3-1/TRBV3-2; j_call: TRBJ1-2; d_call: -; cdr3_nt: TGTGCCAGCAGCCAAGAGCCGGACCCCTATGGCTACACCTTC; cdr3_aa: CASSQEPDPYGYTF
clone_size: -; v_call: TRBV4-1; j_call: TRBJ2-3; d_call: -; cdr3_nt: TGCGCCAGCAGCCGACAGGAGTACACAGATACGCAGTATTTT; cdr3_aa: CASSRQEYTDTQYF
clone_size: -; v_call: TRBV3-1/TRBV3-2; j_call: TRBJ1-4; d_call: -; cdr3_nt: TGTGCCAGCAGCCAGGTCAGGGTTGGTGAAAAACTGTTTTTT; cdr3_aa: CASSQVRVGEKLFF
clone_size: -; v_call: TRBV19; j_call: TRBJ2-7; d_call: -; cdr3_nt: TGTGCCAGTAGTATCACCGGGGAAGGGTACGAGCAGTACTTC; cdr3_aa: CASSITGEGYEQYF
clone_size: -; v_call: TRBV7-2; j_call: TRBJ1-2; d_call: TRBD1; cdr3_nt: TGTGCCAGCAGCTCCCGGGACAGGGCGAACTATGGCTACACCTTC; cdr3_aa: CASSSRDRANYGYTF
clone_size: -; v_call: TRBV12-3/TRBV12-4; j_call: TRBJ1-2; d_call: TRBD1; cdr3_nt: TGTGCCAGCTCCGGACAGGGCGGCTACACCTTC; cdr3_aa: CASSGQGGYTF
clone_size: -; v_call: TRBV4-2; j_call: TRBJ2-1; d_call: TRBD1; cdr3_nt: TGTGCCAGCAGCCAAGATTGGGGTGGGGGACAGGGGATGAATGAGCAGTTCTTC; cdr3_aa: CASSQDWGGGQGMNEQFF
clone_size: few; v_call: TRBV18; j_call: TRBJ2-2; d_call: -; cdr3_nt: TGTGCCAGCTCACCACAGGGCTACACCGGGGAGCTGTTTTTT; cdr3_aa: CASSPQGYTGELFF
clone_size: -; v_call: TRBV4-1; j_call: TRBJ1-2; d_call: TRBD1; cdr3_nt: TGCGCCAGCAGCCTGTCCCGGGGACAGGGTGCCTATGGCTACACCTTC; cdr3_aa: CASSLSRGQGAYGYTF
clone_size: -; v_call: TRBV4-2; j_call: TRBJ2-5; d_call: -; cdr3_nt: TGTGCCAGCAGCCACCCCACGGGGGCAGGGGCTCAAGAGACCCAGTACTTC; cdr3_aa: CASSHPTGAGAQETQYF
clone_size: -; v_call: TRBV30; j_call: TRBJ2-1; d_call: TRBD1; cdr3_nt: TGTGCCTGGAGTGTAACACTTCCGGGACAGGGGAAGCAGTTCTTC; cdr3_aa: CAWSVTLPGQGKQFF
clone_size: -; v_call: TRBV7-2; j_call: TRBJ2-7; d_call: TRBD1; cdr3_nt: TGTGCCAGCAGCTTAATAGGGACAGGGGTTGTCTACGAGCAGTACTTC; cdr3_aa: CASSLIGTGVVYEQYF
clone_size: -; v_call: TRBV19; j_call: TRBJ2-1; d_call: -; cdr3_nt: TGTGCCAGTAGTATCTTTAGAGAGCCCCACAATGAGCAGTTCTTC; cdr3_aa: CASSIFREPHNEQFF
clone_size: few; v_call: TRBV7-9; j_call: TRBJ1-6; d_call: -; cdr3_nt: TGTGCCAGCAGCTTAAGTGGACAGTCCTATAATTCACCCCTCCACTTT; cdr3_aa: CASSLSGQSYNSPLHF
clone_size: once; v_call: TRBV2; j_call: TRBJ2-7; d_call: TRBD1; cdr3_nt: TGTGCCAGCAAGGGGACAGGGGGCCTATACGAGCAGTACTTC; cdr3_aa: CASKGTGGLYEQYF
clone_size: -; v_call: TRBV24-1; j_call: TRBJ2-3; d_call: -; cdr3_nt: TGTGCCACCAGTGATTTCTATGGCGGTGCGCAGTATTTT; cdr3_aa: CATSDFYGGAQYF
clone_size: -; v_call: TRBV13; j_call: TRBJ2-7; d_call: -; cdr3_nt: TGTGCCAGCAGCTTAGGCCTGGACATTCGGTCCGAGCAGTACTTC; cdr3_aa: CASSLGLDIRSEQYF
clone_size: -; v_call: TRBV29-1; j_call: TRBJ2-3; d_call: -; cdr3_nt: TGCAGCGCCCCGGGCCCCGGGGCGAATACGCAGTATTTT; cdr3_aa: CSAPGPGANTQYF
clone_size: -; v_call: TRBV19; j_call: TRBJ2-7; d_call: TRBD1; cdr3_nt: TGTGCCAGTAGTCATCAGATAGGGGGCCGCCACGAGCAGTACTTC; cdr3_aa: CASSHQIGGRHEQYF
clone_size: -; v_call: TRBV19; j_call: TRBJ2-2; d_call: TRBD2; cdr3_nt: TGTGCCAGTTCACCCGGGACTAGAGTCACCGGGGAGCTGTTTTTT; cdr3_aa: CASSPGTRVTGELFF
clone_size: -; v_call: TRBV4-3; j_call: TRBJ1-1; d_call: -; cdr3_nt: TGCGCCAGCAGCCAAGATGGGGTCACTGAAGCTTTCTTT; cdr3_aa: CASSQDGVTEAFF
clone_size: -; v_call: TRBV3-1/TRBV3-2; j_call: TRBJ2-1; d_call: -; cdr3_nt: TGTGCCAGCAGCCAAGTCATAGGGGGAGGCAATGAGCAGTTCTTC; cdr3_aa: CASSQVIGGGNEQFF
clone_size: -; v_call: TRBV3-1/TRBV3-2; j_call: TRBJ1-6; d_call: TRBD1; cdr3_nt: TGTGCCAGCACCCAAGGGACAGGTGCCAACTCCTATAATTCACCCCTCCACTTT; cdr3_aa: CASTQGTGANSYNSPLHF
clone_size: -; v_call: TRBV3-1/TRBV3-2; j_call: TRBJ2-5; d_call: -; cdr3_nt: TGTGCCAGCAGCCAAGATCTATGGCACCCGTTCAAGGGTGCCCAGTACTTC; cdr3_aa: CASSQDLWHPFKGAQYF
clone_size: -; v_call: TRBV28; j_call: TRBJ1-1; d_call: -; cdr3_nt: TGTGCCAGCAGTGGGCTAGGGGGGGCTGGCACTGAAGCTTTCTTT; cdr3_aa: CASSGLGGAGTEAFF
clone_size: -; v_call: TRBV11-2; j_call: TRBJ2-1; d_call: TRBD2; cdr3_nt: TGTGCCAGCAGCTTAGGGATTAGCGGGCTATACAATGAGCAGTTCTTC; cdr3_aa: CASSLGISGLYNEQFF
clone_size: -; v_call: TRBV5-1; j_call: TRBJ1-2; d_call: -; cdr3_nt: TGCGCCAGCAGCTATGGCGGTGGCGGCTACACCTTC; cdr3_aa: CASSYGGGGYTF
clone_size: -; v_call: TRBV11-3; j_call: TRBJ1-5; d_call: -; cdr3_nt: TGTGCCAGCAGCTTAGAGGGGCTTGGCAATCAGCCCCAGCATTTT; cdr3_aa: CASSLEGLGNQPQHF
clone_size: -; v_call: TRBV30; j_call: TRBJ1-2; d_call: -; cdr3_nt: TGTGCCCGAACGAGGCAAGCTAACTATGGCTACACCTTC; cdr3_aa: CARTRQANYGYTF
clone_size: -; v_call: TRBV12-3/TRBV12-4; j_call: TRBJ1-2; d_call: -; cdr3_nt: TGTGCCAGCAGTTTAGTAAACTATGGCTACACCTTC; cdr3_aa: CASSLVNYGYTF
clone_size: -; v_call: TRBV6-1; j_call: TRBJ2-7; d_call: -; cdr3_nt: TGTGCCAGCAGTGAAGCATTAAGGACCTACGAGCAGTACTTC; cdr3_aa: CASSEALRTYEQYF
clone_size: -; v_call: TRBV7-9; j_call: TRBJ1-6; d_call: -; cdr3_nt: TGTGCCAGCAGCTTAGCCAAAAATTCACCCCTCCACTTT; cdr3_aa: CASSLAKNSPLHF
clone_size: -; v_call: TRBV7-9; j_call: TRBJ1-2; d_call: -; cdr3_nt: TGTGCCAGCAGCTCTAGCACGCGGGGGGTCTATGGCTACACCTTC; cdr3_aa: CASSSSTRGVYGYTF
clone_size: -; v_call: TRBV6-5; j_call: TRBJ1-1; d_call: TRBD1; cdr3_nt: TGTGCCAGCAGGACAGGGATTGCCACTGAAGCTTTCTTT; cdr3_aa: CASRTGIATEAFF
clone_size: -; v_call: TRBV9; j_call: TRBJ2-3; d_call: -; cdr3_nt: TGTGCCAGCAAAAAGGGGGGGAGCACAGATACGCAGTATTTT; cdr3_aa: CASKKGGSTDTQYF
clone_size: -; v_call: TRBV11-3; j_call: TRBJ1-1; d_call: -; cdr3_nt: TGTGCCAGCAGCCCAACAGGGTTGGCCACTGAAGCTTTCTTT; cdr3_aa: CASSPTGLATEAFF
clone_size: -; v_call: TRBV4-1; j_call: TRBJ1-1; d_call: -; cdr3_nt: TGCGCCAGCAGCCAAGATCCAGGGAATAGGGGCACTGAAGCTTTCTTT; cdr3_aa: CASSQDPGNRGTEAFF
clone_size: -; v_call: TRBV19; j_call: TRBJ1-5; d_call: TRBD1; cdr3_nt: TGTGCCAGTAGTATAGATCGAGCCGACAGGGGTAGCAATCAGCCCCAGCATTTT; cdr3_aa: CASSIDRADRGSNQPQHF
clone_size: once; v_call: TRBV19; j_call: TRBJ1-2; d_call: TRBD1; cdr3_nt: TGTGCCAGTAGTATGATAGGGGGCGCCGGCCCCTATGGCTACACCTTC; cdr3_aa: CASSMIGGAGPYGYTF
clone_size: -; v_call: TRBV9; j_call: TRBJ2-7; d_call: -; cdr3_nt: TGTGCCAGCAGCTACGGAGACCGGACTTATTACGGAGAGCAGTACTTC; cdr3_aa: CASSYGDRTYYGEQYF
clone_size: -; v_call: TRBV7-3; j_call: TRBJ2-6; d_call: TRBD1; cdr3_nt: TGTGCCAGCAGCTTAGGACAGGGGGCTGCTGGGGCCAACGTCCTGACTTTC; cdr3_aa: CASSLGQGAAGANVLTF
clone_size: -; v_call: TRBV2; j_call: TRBJ2-5; d_call: -; cdr3_nt: TGTGCCAGCAGCCGGGACGACCAAGAGACCCAGTACTTC; cdr3_aa: CASSRDDQETQYF